One sample yielded the 24 T cell receptor beta chains listed below, sequenced in a study of long-term antiretroviral therapy in people with HIV. Survey-level immunoSEQ v3.0 assays were run. Only in-frame clones appear in the TCRdb table, and some are missing; sequencing was by immunoSEQ multiplex PCR. The repertoire holds 15,000 to 20,000 clones, with around four fifths as singletons. Specimen: unsorted PBMCs, collected roughly 2.5 years before starting antiretroviral therapy. These TCRs come from a woman between 45 and 60 years old with HIV.

This chain connects TRBV21-1 to TRBJ2-3; TRBD2 is the table's D call, not checked against the DNA. TRBV21-1 is described as a pseudogene. This CDR3 comprises 19 residues. The CDR3 DNA is TGTGCCAGCAGCACTGGGGGACTAGCGGGGGACCCTAGCACAGATACGCAGTATTTT. Translation: CASSTGGLAGDPSTDTQYF.

The chain combines TRBV28 with TRBJ2-7; D call uncertain. Germline lookup yields CDR1 MDHEN and CDR2 SYDVKM. The V end lost 9 bases, the J end lost 4 bases, and 13 bases lay between the germline ends. This CDR3 region has 12 residues. The CDR3: CASSAIDYEQYF. Here the CDR3 DNA reads TGTGCCAGTTCTGCTATAGATTACGAGCAGTACTTC. Full variable domain (remainder filled in from reference TRBV28 and TRBJ2-7): DVKVTQSSRYLVKRTGEKVFLECVQDMDHENMFWYRQDPGLGLRLIYFSYDVKMKEKGDIPEGYSVSREKKERFSLILESASTNQTSMYLCASSAIDYEQYFGPGTRLTVT.

This rearrangement joins TRBV27 to TRBJ2-3; unclear D gene. Deletions cut 7 bases from V and 2 bases from J, with 13 bases between. This CDR3 region has 14 residues. Per the germline V gene, CDR1 is MNHEY and CDR2 is SMNVEV (reference sequence). The CDR3 loop reads CASTDNGNTDTQYF. CDR3 nucleotides: TGTGCCAGCACCGACAATGGGAACACAGATACGCAGTATTTT.

The V call is TRBV21-1, the J call TRBJ1-1. TRBV21-1 is described as a pseudogene. The CDR3 is 14 residues long. CDR3 protein: CASSKGGGKTEAFF. The CDR3 region has the DNA TGTGCCAGCAGCAAAGGGGGAGGGAAGACTGAAGCTTTCTTT.

V and J are TRBV18 and TRBJ1-2, with D unclear. V lost 4 bases, J lost 2 bases, and 11 bases lay in between. CDR3 length: 14 amino acids. CDR1 is KGHSH, CDR2 LQKENI, per germline. CDR3 DNA: TGTGCCAGCTCACTCGCCAGACCAAACTATGGCTACACCTTC. Encoded protein: CASSLARPNYGYTF.

This clone was observed once. This chain uses TRBV30 with TRBJ1-1; D gene ambiguous. Trimming shortened V by 0 bases and J by 0 bases, and 11 bases separated the two germline ends. Germline V lookup: CDR1 GTSNPN, CDR2 SVGIG (reference sequence). The CDR3 loop spans 15 amino acids. CDR3 DNA: TGTGCCTGGAGTGTACTTCGGGTCGTGAACACTGAAGCTTTCTTT. Its translation: CAWSVLRVVNTEAFF.

This rearrangement joins TRBV7-3 to TRBJ1-1; no reliable D call. Trimming took 6 bases from V and 1 from J, leaving 9 bases between them. This CDR3 spans 13 amino acids. Germline CDR1 and CDR2: SGHTA and FQGTGA. CDR3: CASSITWNTEAFF. CDR3 nucleotides: TGTGCCAGCAGTATAACCTGGAACACTGAAGCTTTCTTT.

The CDR3 coding sequence is TGCGCCAGCAGTCTAGAAGAGACCCAGTACTTC. Amino acids: CASSLEETQYF. V usage is TRBV10-1 and J usage is TRBJ2-5, with unresolved D. The CDR3 is made up of 11 amino acids. Germline assignment: CDR1 WNHNN and CDR2 SYGVQD (reference sequence). V was shortened by 5 bases and J by 3 bases, with 4 bases between the two germline ends.

The rearrangement joins TRBV6-1 to TRBJ2-2; D is possibly TRBD2 (6 bases). Trimming removed 3 bases from V and 5 bases from J, with 10 bases in between. The V gene's germline CDR1 is MNHNS and CDR2 SASEGT. The CDR3 has 14 amino acids. The CDR3: CASSDWGVTGELFF. The CDR3 coding sequence is TGTGCCAGCAGTGATTGGGGGGTAACCGGGGAGCTGTTTTTT.

The chain is built from TRBV6-1 and TRBJ2-7; maybe TRBD2 (7 bases). This CDR3 has 15 residues. Trimming left V 0 bases short and J 5 bases short, with 14 bases between. Germline values: CDR1 MNHNS, CDR2 SASEGT. CDR3 sequence (DNA): TGTGCCAGCAGTGAAGCGCACAGGGAGGGGGACGAGCAGTACGTC. Amino acid sequence: CASSEAHREGDEQYV.

The chain is built from TRBV21-1 and TRBJ1-3; the table names TRBD1, a call not compared with the DNA. TRBV21-1 is a pseudogene locus. The CDR3 contains 15 residues. The CDR3 loop is CASILPTGDGNTIYF. CDR3 DNA: TGTGCCAGCATCCTCCCGACAGGGGACGGAAACACCATATATTTT.

The J gene is TRBJ1-1, the V gene TRBV30; 7 bases agree with TRBD1. The CDR3 loop spans 13 amino acids. V shed 5 bases, J shed 6 bases, and the junction held 9 bases outside the gene matches. Germline V lookup: CDR1 GTSNPN, CDR2 SVGIG (reference sequence). The DNA of the CDR3 is TGTGCCTGGGGGCCAGGGGGGGTCCCTGAAGCTTTCTTT. Translated: CAWGPGGVPEAFF.

V is TRBV29-1 and J is TRBJ2-2; 7 bases fit TRBD1. The CDR3 is 13 residues long. CDR1 SQVTM and CDR2 ANQGSEA come from the germline V gene. V trimming: 8 bases; J trimming: 5 bases; junction bases outside the gene matches: 8. The CDR3 sequence: CSFSGGRTGELFF. The CDR3 DNA reads as TGCAGCTTTTCAGGGGGAAGAACCGGGGAGCTGTTTTTT.

This clone was counted a single time. The chain recombines TRBV19 with TRBJ1-1, with unresolved D. Per germline, CDR1 LNHDA and CDR2 SQIVND (reference sequence). CDR3 size: 15 residues. V gave up 3 bases and J gave up 1 base, with 12 bases separating them. The CDR3 reads CASSIRRAENTEAFF. The CDR3 nucleotides are TGTGCCAGTAGTATTCGGCGGGCTGAGAACACTGAAGCTTTCTTT.

This clone was recorded a few times. J is TRBJ1-2 and V is TRBV27, with TRBD1 identical over 9 bases. The CDR3 runs 15 residues. The ends lost 5 bases at V and 8 bases at J; junction bases unmatched: 12. Germline values: CDR1 MNHEY, CDR2 SMNVEV (reference sequence). The CDR3 protein is CASSPWDREVWGYTF. CDR3 nucleotides: TGTGCCAGCAGTCCCTGGGACAGGGAGGTGTGGGGCTACACCTTC.

Ten or more counts support this clone. The rearrangement links TRBV27 to TRBJ2-2; D is undetermined. Germline V lookup: CDR1 MNHEY, CDR2 SMNVEV (reference sequence). The CDR3 has 15 residues. V was clipped by 5 bases and J by 2 bases, with 12 bases between them. The CDR3 region is CASSPYYINTGELFF. The CDR3 region has the DNA TGTGCCAGCAGTCCTTACTATATTAACACCGGGGAGCTGTTTTTT.

This rearrangement joins TRBV11-2 to TRBJ2-7, with D unresolved. Trimming cost V 6 bases and J 8 bases, with 14 bases left between them. The CDR3 has 12 amino acids. The germline CDR1 and CDR2 sequences are SGHAT and FQNNGV. This CDR3 is CASRSLSLQQYF. The CDR3 region has the DNA TGTGCCAGCAGGTCCCTCTCTTTACAGCAGTACTTC.

The chain couples TRBV5-1 to TRBJ2-5; tentatively, D is TRBD2 (6 bases). Between the trimmed V and J ends, which lost 1 base and 1 base, there was a span of 11 bases. Looked up from germline, CDR1 is SGHRS and CDR2 is YFSETQ. The CDR3 contains 15 residues. Here the CDR3 reads CASSLTGDRQETQYF. Here the CDR3 DNA reads TGCGCCAGCAGCTTGACGGGGGACCGCCAAGAGACCCAGTACTTC.

This clone is termed medium-sized. The CDR3 reads CASSSGNYNEQFF. The CDR3 bases are TGTGCCAGCAGCTCAGGGAACTACAATGAGCAGTTCTTC. The chain uses TRBV9 and TRBJ2-1; a possible D gene is TRBD1 (5 bases). Deletions cut 4 bases from V and 3 bases from J, with 8 bases between. Per germline, CDR1 SGDLS and CDR2 YYNGEE. The CDR3 sequence is 13 residues long. The full variable domain, with the rest looked up from reference TRBV9 and TRBJ2-1, is DSGVTQTPKHLITATGQRVTLRCSPRSGDLSVYWYQQSLDQGLQFLIQYYNGEERAKGNILERFSAQQFPDLHSELNLSSLELGDSALYFCASSSGNYNEQFFGPGTRLTVL.

By share, this clone ranks as medium-sized. V gene TRBV18 combines with J gene TRBJ2-7; D remains unclear. The CDR3 sequence is 13 residues long. CDR1 and CDR2 from the germline V gene are KGHSH and LQKENI. The germline V and J ends were trimmed by 0 bases and 5 bases, with 8 bases remaining between them. The CDR3 DNA sequence: TGTGCCAGCTCACCACCGGTAGGAAACGAGCAGTACGTC. Residues: CASSPPVGNEQYV.

Only one count was recorded for this clone. The rearrangement links TRBV10-1 to TRBJ1-5; no reliable D call. Germline CDR1 is WNHNN and CDR2 is SYGVQD (reference sequence). V lost 3 bases and J 4 bases, leaving 4 bases between the germline ends. The CDR3 spans 12 residues. The DNA of the CDR3 is TGCGCCAGCAGTGACGGTAATCAGCCCCAGCATTTT. Translated: CASSDGNQPQHF.

The rearrangement links TRBV6-5 to TRBJ2-3; D unclear. Trimming pared 0 bases from V and 5 bases from J, leaving 9 bases between. Germline values: CDR1 MNHEY, CDR2 SVGAGI. The CDR3 has 14 amino acids. The CDR3 sequence is CASSYSKGKDTQYF. For the CDR3, the DNA is TGTGCCAGCAGTTACTCGAAAGGGAAAGATACGCAGTATTTT.

V usage is TRBV14 and J usage is TRBJ1-1; perhaps TRBD1 as D (5 bases). Trimming left V 4 bases short and J 3 bases short, with 15 bases between. CDR1 SGHDN and CDR2 FVKESK come from the germline V gene. CDR3 length: 15 amino acids. Written as DNA, the CDR3 is TGTGCCAGCAGCCCTTACCTGGGGGGAGACACTGAAGCTTTCTTT. This sequence encodes CASSPYLGGDTEAFF.

The J gene is TRBJ2-2, the V gene TRBV5-1, with TRBD1 identical over 9 bases. CDR3 length equals 15 residues. In germline, CDR1 is SGHRS, CDR2 YFSETQ. The junction had 8 bases not matched to a gene; V was cut back by 6 bases and J by 5 bases. CDR3 in amino acids: CASNQDRGGTGELFF. The CDR3 DNA is TGCGCCAGCAACCAGGACAGGGGCGGGACCGGGGAGCTGTTTTTT.